The clone carrying this TCR beta chain was seen more than once but under ten times. Its antigen is currently unknown. TCRdb reprocessed the 5' RACE reads via MiXCR and lists one record per CDR3 protein. Among around 340,000 distinct CDR3 sequences, roughly 14% were seen once, and the ten largest hold approximately 1%. Germline CDR1 is LGHDT and CDR2 is YNNKEL (reference sequence). CDR3 length equals 18 residues. V lost 4 bases and J lost 0; bases outside the gene matches: 9. The source of the sample is a study of CD8 T cells in ankylosing spondylitis. Study-wide results and caveats: Earlier studies detected some motif variants in reactive arthritis synovial fluid and blood. Disease-linked clones were reportedly significantly enriched in matched ankylosing spondylitis synovial fluid.

The V call is TRBV3-1, the J call TRBJ2-1, with TRBD2 identical over 10 bases. Sequenced sample: blood, either unsorted or a sorted T cell fraction (not recorded which). The TCR was taken from a male donor with ankylosing spondylitis or in good health (not recorded which). The CDR3 loop is CASSRTSGELSSYNEQFF. The CDR3 region has the DNA TGTGCCAGCAGCCGGACTAGCGGAGAACTAAGCTCCTACAATGAGCAGTTCTTC.